This TCR beta chain was recorded in a study of identifying expanded T cells in peripheral blood. CDR1 is SGHKS, CDR2 YYEKEE, per germline (reference sequence). CDR3 length: 17 amino acids. Trimming pared 7 bases from V and 5 bases from J, leaving 27 bases between. Measured with immunoSEQ multiplex PCR; TCRdb has only the in-frame clones, and not every one. The sample holds approximately 100,000 clones, 80% to 90% seen once. The clonotype originates from a person aged 18 to 75 in good health. The source material was blood. The V call is TRBV5-5, the J call TRBJ1-2; D is possibly TRBD1 (5 bases). This CDR3 is CASSPRDPQRITYGYTF. CDR3 nucleotide sequence: TGTGCCAGCTCCCCCAGGGACCCACAGAGGATAACTTATGGCTACACCTTC.